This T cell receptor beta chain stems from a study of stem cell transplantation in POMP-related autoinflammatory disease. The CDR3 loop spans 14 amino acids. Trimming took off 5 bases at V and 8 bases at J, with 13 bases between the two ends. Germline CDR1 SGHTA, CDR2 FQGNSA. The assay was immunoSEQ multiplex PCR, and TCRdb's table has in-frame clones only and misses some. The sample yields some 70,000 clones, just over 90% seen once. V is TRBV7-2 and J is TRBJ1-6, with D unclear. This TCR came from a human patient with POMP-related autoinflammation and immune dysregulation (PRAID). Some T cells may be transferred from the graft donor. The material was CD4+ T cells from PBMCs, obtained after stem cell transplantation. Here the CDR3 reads CASSADSGYSPLHF. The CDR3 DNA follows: TGTGCCAGCAGCGCTGATTCAGGCTATTCACCCCTCCACTTT.